This T cell receptor (beta chain) was obtained from a study of T cell repertoires in ileal Crohn's disease. Study-level results: Active smokers at surgery had more clonal expansions than non-smokers.

About this clone: Its target is unknown.

The CDR3 is 14 amino acids. The V gene end was trimmed by 4 bases and the J gene end by 3 bases; junction bases not matched to a gene: 4. The germline V gene encodes CDR1 SNHLY and CDR2 FYNNEI. Clones were read by immunoSEQ multiplex PCR, and TCRdb kept only the in-frame ones, dropping some. The sample shows over 3,500 clones, over 65% of them seen only once. The specimen was ileal tissue. This TCR derives from an adult with Crohn's disease. This chain joins TRBV2 and TRBJ1-1; 8 bases are shared with TRBD1. The CDR3 DNA sequence: TGTGCCAGCAGTGGACAGGGGAAGTACACTGAAGCTTTCTTT. This encodes CASSGQGKYTEAFF.